This TCR beta chain comes out of a study of blood T cells in healthy people across ages. Overall study results and limits: For the donors, CMV status was unknown and possibly confounded expanded clonotype changes. Since the PBMCs were unsorted, naive and antigen-experienced cells could not be conclusively compared. Per million T cells, TCR beta diversity dropped roughly linearly as age increased.

Then a second PCR, running roughly 7 to 11 cycles, was carried out with a sample-barcoded 5' primer and a J-beta primer mix. One entry per CDR3 protein, called by TCRdb with MiXCR from the 5' RACE reads. The data show about 1.1 million distinct CDR3 sequences, around two fifths seen once. The CDR3 is 16 residues long. Trimming pared 0 bases from V and 7 bases from J, leaving 16 bases between. Germline assignment: CDR1 SGHKS and CDR2 YYEKEE (reference sequence). Concerning this clonotype itself: The target antigen is unknown.

The source is a man between 18 and 29 years old in good health. Sequenced input: blood. The V gene is TRBV5-5, the J gene TRBJ1-4; D may be TRBD1 (5 bases). CDR3: CASSLEPRVRGEKLFF. The CDR3 DNA is TGTGCCAGCAGCTTGGAACCTAGGGTTAGGGGTGAAAAACTGTTTTTT. The full variable domain, with the rest looked up from reference TRBV5-5 and TRBJ1-4, is DAGVTQSPTHLIKTRGQQVTLRCSPISGHKSVSWYQQVLGQGPQFIFQYYEKEERGRGNFPDRFSARQFPNYSSELNVNALLLGDSALYLCASSLEPRVRGEKLFFGSGTQLSVL.